This TCR beta chain was retrieved from a study of sequential checkpoint blockade in melanoma (dated by TCRdb to 2018 to 2020). Describing the broader study: Patients were randomized 1:1 to first-line nivolumab followed by ipilimumab (arm A) or ipilimumab followed by nivolumab (arm B). Maintenance nivolumab came after each of the two trial sequences. Beyond this particular receptor, the publication reports: Larger, independent patient cohorts are needed to validate the response-prediction model that combines TCR metrics and mutation burden.

In the paper's terms, the treatment or condition label means: randomized to nivolumab then ipilimumab (arm A) or the reverse (arm B). No trial patient had received prior DNA-damaging chemotherapy. Thawed PBMCs were sorted on a FACS Aria II flow cytometer to isolate live CD3+CD8+ cells negative for CD19 and CD56. Samples came from patients with melanoma in CheckMate 064, a randomized, open-label phase II trial of sequential checkpoint blockade. Peripheral blood mononuclear cells were collected by leukapheresis, purified using Ficoll-Paque, and frozen in human serum containing approximately 9.6% DMSO. Right after sorting, the blood CD3+CD8+ cells were verified to be >95% pure, and DNA extraction followed. On this clone itself: Its antigen remains undetermined. No much larger clone exists at a distance of one base, and base qualities are not known.

The immunoSEQ Assay was used to immunosequence TCRbeta CDR3 regions from genomic DNA. Before high-throughput sequencing, the genomic DNA was amplified using bias-controlled multiplex PCR. In the authors' own workflow: To quantify the absolute abundance of each unique TCRbeta CDR3 region, the sequences were collapsed and filtered. Clonality, defined as 1 minus Pielou's evenness, was calculated using productive rearrangements only. A previously published method was used to identify clones with significantly greater frequencies in on-treatment samples than in baseline samples. TCRdb re-hosts the immuneACCESS table, in-frame sequences only. Its copies lack some clones; in the studies checked, an unresolved V gene accounts for under half of them, and the cause for the rest is not known. D and trimming come from the DNA, and the V and J calls and clone size come from that table. This sample is represented by more than 9,500 clones; roughly four fifths of them were singletons. Approximately 18% of the sample lies in the top ten.

Trimming costs V 3 bases and J 2 bases, and their ends lie 11 bases apart. The germline V gene supplies CDR1 SGDLS and CDR2 YYNGEE. From its cysteine to its phenylalanine, the CDR3 spans 14 amino acids. Of all the DNA, just the CDR3 is kept, 42 bases in frame from base 1. The chain is assembled from TRBV9 and TRBJ2-5; the best D guess is TRBD1, with 6 bases matching. This sequence originates from a human donor with melanoma. The input for sequencing was CD8+ T cells sorted from blood (inferred from file names), taken from a patient given nivolumab and ipilimumab in sequence. The DNA sequence is as follows: TGTGCCAGCAGCGAAGGGGGTTATCAAGAGACCCAGTACTTC. This translates into CASSEGGYQETQYF.